The TCR beta chain under discussion was sequenced for a study of CD8 T cells in ankylosing spondylitis. Points from the study as a whole: It was reported that disease-linked clones were significantly enriched in matched ankylosing spondylitis synovial fluid. Ankylosing spondylitis blood appeared to be characterized by a TCR beta motif of 7 to 9 highly homologous variants.

TCRdb reanalysed the 5' RACE reads using MiXCR and keeps one entry per CDR3 protein. The table has about 840,000 distinct CDR3 sequences, roughly 12% seen once. Notes on this clonotype: As yet, its antigen is unknown.

The specimen was blood, either unsorted or a sorted T cell fraction (not recorded which). The sequence derives from a male donor with ankylosing spondylitis.

The CDR3 region is CASMAGSSYNEQFF. As DNA, the CDR3 is TGTGCCAGCATGGCCGGAAGCTCCTACAATGAGCAGTTCTTC. V is TRBV6-1 and J is TRBJ2-1; D remains ambiguous. Germline loops: CDR1 MNHNS, CDR2 SASEGT. The CDR3 sequence is 14 residues long. V lost 7 bases to trimming and J lost 0 bases, with 10 bases between them.